This TCR beta chain was profiled in a study of blood T cell repertoires in COVID-19. About the research overall: PBMCs, B-cell-depleted T cells, or T cells were the source of the cDNA or gDNA that made up the material.

The method was immunoSEQ multiplex PCR; TCRdb's version includes in-frame clones alone and lacks a portion of them. The sample consists of roughly 200,000 clones, more than 70% of them appearing once. Ages ranged from about 18 to 89 years, with residence in some 25 US areas. Cohorts were determined from participant-reported clinical history. Germline V CDR1 and CDR2: SGHVS, FNYEAQ. The CDR3 sequence is 13 residues long. The V and J ends lost 2 bases and 1 base respectively, with 5 bases between them. This clone occurred a few times. The receptor comes from a man aged 35 to 55 who had recovered from COVID-19. The genes are TRBV7-6 and TRBJ1-1; D is ambiguous. The sequencing input was PBMCs or T cells enriched from blood (not recorded which). The CDR3 region has the DNA TGTGCCAGCAGCTTATCCAGGAACACTGAAGCTTTCTTT. Encoded protein: CASSLSRNTEAFF.